These 18 T cell receptor beta chains came from one sample sequenced in a study of monozygotic twins with inflammatory bowel disease. TCRdb re-called the 5' RACE reads; one entry per CDR3 protein, DNA not given. This table holds 200,000 to 250,000 distinct CDR3 sequences. The sample comprised blood. The receptors stem from a human donor with ulcerative colitis or Crohn's disease, or a healthy co-twin of an affected twin (not recorded which).

The rearrangement links TRBV18 to TRBJ2-7; as DNA is missing, the TRBD1 call by TCRdb cannot be tested. Germline lookup yields CDR1 KGHSH and CDR2 LQKENI. CDR3 length: 13 amino acids. The CDR3 region is CASSPVKGYEQYF.

This chain uses TRBV7-7 with TRBJ2-5. There are 14 residues in the CDR3. CDR1 SSHAT and CDR2 FNYEAQ come from the germline V gene (reference sequence). The CDR3 reads CASSISGDAETQYF.

The chain has TRBV5-1 and TRBJ2-3; TCRdb reports TRBD2, a call that lacks DNA to check it against. This CDR3 spans 15 amino acids. Germline V gene lookup returns CDR1 SGHRS and CDR2 YFSETQ. CDR3 sequence reads: CASSRTSPSTDTQYF.

CDR3 amino acids: CASSGGTSQETQYF. The chain is built from TRBV9 and TRBJ2-5; TCRdb reports TRBD2, a call that lacks DNA to check it against. Germline V lookup: CDR1 SGDLS, CDR2 YYNGEE. The CDR3 is 14 residues long.

This chain uses TRBV7-9 with TRBJ2-3; no DNA is available, so the TRBD2 call from TCRdb remains unchecked. Germline V gene sequence: CDR1 SEHNR, CDR2 FQNEAQ (reference sequence). CDR3 length: 12 residues. CDR3 protein: CASTVLAFAQYF. The full variable domain, with the rest looked up from reference TRBV7-9 and TRBJ2-3, is DTGVSQNPRHKITKRGQNVTFRCDPISEHNRLYWYRQTLGQGPEFLTYFQNEAQLEKSRLLSDRFSAERPKGSFSTLEIQRTEQGDSAMYLCASTVLAFAQYFGPGTRLTVL.

CDR3 amino acids: CASRQGAYEQFF. The rearrangement links TRBV2 to TRBJ2-1; TCRdb indicates TRBD1, and absent DNA this call remains unverified. Germline V gives CDR1 SNHLY, CDR2 FYNNEI. This CDR3 is built from 12 residues.

The chain has TRBV7-3 and TRBJ2-2; TCRdb's D call of TRBD1 is untestable without DNA. Germline CDR1 is SGHTA and CDR2 is FQGTGA. The CDR3 is made up of 14 amino acids. CDR3 amino acids: CASSFVQGAGELFF.

The gene calls are TRBV3-1 and TRBJ1-4. This CDR3 is 12 amino acids long. The germline V gene has CDR1 LGHDT and CDR2 YNNKEL (reference sequence). The CDR3 reads CASSQEFGKLFF.

The chain links TRBV5-4 to TRBJ1-2. Per germline, CDR1 SGHNT and CDR2 YYREEE (reference sequence). The CDR3 spans 13 residues. The chain's CDR3 is CASSVEEGYGYTF.

The J gene is TRBJ2-1, the V gene TRBV11-2; lacking DNA, the TRBD1 call made by TCRdb goes unchecked. CDR3 length: 14 residues. Germline-derived CDR1 and CDR2 are SGHAT and FQNNGV. CDR3 in amino acids: CASSRGTLQGEQFF.

V usage is TRBV20-1 and J usage is TRBJ2-3; TCRdb outputs TRBD1, but without DNA this stays unchecked. This CDR3 has 12 amino acids. Per germline, CDR1 DFQATT and CDR2 SNEGSKA (reference sequence). The CDR3 is CSASEGGDTQYF.

The gene calls are TRBV20-1 and TRBJ2-2; TCRdb outputs TRBD1, but without DNA this stays unchecked. This CDR3 is built from 19 residues. CDR1 is DFQATT and CDR2 is SNEGSKA in the germline V gene (reference sequence). The CDR3 loop reads CSAREPPGRGGLGAGELFF.

This chain links TRBV18 with TRBJ1-3; absent DNA, TCRdb's TRBD1 call cannot be checked. The germline V gene encodes CDR1 KGHSH and CDR2 LQKENI. The CDR3 is 17 amino acids. The CDR3 protein is CASSRSSGTGTGNTIYF.

The chain couples TRBV2 to TRBJ1-4; TCRdb selects TRBD1, and the lack of DNA leaves this call unchecked. CDR1 is SNHLY and CDR2 is FYNNEI in the germline V gene. This CDR3 spans 15 amino acids. CDR3 region: CASTIEGGTNEKLFF.

The rearrangement links TRBV28 to TRBJ1-4; TCRdb calls TRBD1, which cannot be checked without DNA. Germline CDR1 reads MDHEN; CDR2 reads SYDVKM. The CDR3 sequence is 15 residues long. This chain's CDR3 is CASITRGAPNEKLFF.

This chain connects TRBV19 to TRBJ2-2. Germline V gene sequence: CDR1 LNHDA, CDR2 SQIVND (reference sequence). The CDR3 has 15 amino acids. CDR3 residues: CASTERSSNTGELFF.

This sequence joins TRBV12-3 or TRBV12-4 and TRBJ2-2; TCRdb's D call, TRBD2, is unchecked because there is no DNA. This CDR3 contains 13 residues. CDR3 loop: CASTIGGAGELFF.

V gene TRBV5-5 combines with J gene TRBJ1-1; the TCRdb call, TRBD1, lacks DNA for checking. This CDR3 is 13 amino acids long. CDR1 and CDR2 from the germline V gene are SGHKS and YYEKEE (reference sequence). CDR3 residues: CASTLTGAGVAFF.